The next 21 T cell receptor beta chains were all read from a single sample in a study of blood T cell repertoires in COVID-19. Data came from immunoSEQ multiplex PCR; TCRdb stores just in-frame clones and leaves some out. The sample has about 310,000 clones; around 90% are singletons. Sequenced material: PBMCs or T cells enriched from blood (not recorded which). The receptors stem from a man aged 55 to 70 who had recovered from COVID-19.

The chain links TRBV3-1 (or the pseudogene TRBV3-2) to TRBJ2-7, with D possibly matching TRBD2 (6 bases). The ends were cut back, 3 bases at V and 1 base at J, with 7 bases in the middle. This CDR3 is 13 amino acids long. Germline V CDR1 and CDR2: LGHDT, YNNKEL (reference sequence). The CDR3 nucleotides are TGTGCCAGCAGCCAGCTAGCGTCCTACGAGCAGTACTTC. Protein sequence: CASSQLASYEQYF.

This clone has just a few counts. The rearrangement links TRBV18 to TRBJ1-4; possibly TRBD1 for D (5 bases). Trimming stripped 4 bases from V and 0 bases from J, with 12 bases between. Germline CDR1 is KGHSH and CDR2 is LQKENI. This CDR3 has 16 amino acids. CDR3 residues: CASSLAWGATNEKLFF. DNA for the CDR3: TGTGCCAGCTCACTCGCCTGGGGGGCAACTAATGAAAAACTGTTTTTT.

The rearrangement joins TRBV10-2 to TRBJ2-7; D is perhaps TRBD1 (6 bases). The CDR3 runs to 14 residues. Germline values: CDR1 WSHSY, CDR2 SAAADI. V shed 3 bases and J shed 5 bases, with 14 bases lying between them. DNA for the CDR3: TGCGCCAGCAGTGAATCCGGGACAATCAACGAGCAGTACTTC. Translated: CASSESGTINEQYF.

This sequence joins TRBV29-1 and TRBJ2-7; 7 bases are a match to TRBD2. The CDR3 has 16 amino acids. Germline V gene sequence: CDR1 SQVTM, CDR2 ANQGSEA. Losses at the gene ends were 1 base for V and 6 bases for J; bases not matched to a gene: 15. The CDR3 spells CSVEGALDGREAEQYF. The CDR3 DNA follows: TGCAGCGTTGAAGGGGCATTGGATGGGAGGGAGGCCGAGCAGTACTTC.

The rearrangement links TRBV11-2 to TRBJ2-7, with TRBD1 matching over 7 bases. CDR1 and CDR2 from the germline V gene are SGHAT and FQNNGV. The CDR3 sequence is 14 residues long. The J segment lost 6 bases and the V segment lost 1 base, leaving 6 bases of the junction unmatched. Here the CDR3 DNA reads TGTGCCAGCAGCTTAGTAGGGGGCTCGTCCGAGCAGTACTTC. Its protein is CASSLVGGSSEQYF.

In this sample, this clone turned up once. The chain is built from TRBV2 and TRBJ2-2; 8 bases align to TRBD1. The CDR3 runs to 15 residues. The J segment lost 3 bases and the V segment lost 3 bases, leaving 3 bases of the junction unmatched. Germline-derived CDR1 and CDR2 are SNHLY and FYNNEI. The CDR3 DNA is TGTGCCAGCAGTGAGCGGACAGGGCACACCGGGGAGCTGTTTTTT. It codes for CASSERTGHTGELFF.

This clone was counted a few times. The chain employs TRBV9 and TRBJ2-3, with D perhaps matching TRBD2 (6 bases). The CDR3 sequence is 15 residues long. Trimming left V 1 base short and J 1 base short, with 10 bases between. Germline CDR1 and CDR2: SGDLS and YYNGEE. CDR3 DNA: TGTGCCAGCAGCGTAAGACCTAGCGGCACAGATACGCAGTATTTT. Translation: CASSVRPSGTDTQYF.

Comment on this clone: The same CDR3 can be traced to other DNA sequences in this sample. The chain is built from TRBV5-1 and TRBJ2-6, with no clear D. This CDR3 contains 14 residues. Germline loops: CDR1 SGHRS, CDR2 YFSETQ. Trimming stripped 2 bases from V and 2 bases from J, with 5 bases between. CDR3 residues: CASSLDTGANVLTF. The DNA for the CDR3 is TGCGCCAGCAGCTTAGACACTGGGGCCAACGTCCTGACTTTC.

The genes are TRBV5-1 and TRBJ1-6; D is unclear. Germline CDR1 is SGHRS and CDR2 is YFSETQ. CDR3 length: 13 amino acids. V was pared by 0 bases and J by 10 bases, with 8 bases between. As DNA, the CDR3 is TGCGCCAGCAGCTTGGGGGCGCGATCACCCCTCCACTTT. This codes for CASSLGARSPLHF.

The rearrangement joins TRBV28 to TRBJ1-2, with 7 bases that match TRBD1. CDR3 size: 15 residues. J lost 2 bases, V lost 4 bases, and 7 bases had no gene match. The V gene's germline CDR1 is MDHEN and CDR2 SYDVKM. This CDR3 reads CASSSGPGQNYGYTF. In DNA, the CDR3 is TGTGCCAGCAGTTCAGGCCCGGGACAGAACTATGGCTACACCTTC.

The chain is built from TRBV10-3 and TRBJ2-7; maybe TRBD2 (5 bases). Trimming pared 3 bases from V and 5 bases from J, leaving 11 bases between. CDR3 length: 13 residues. Germline loops: CDR1 ENHRY, CDR2 SYGVKD. CDR3 sequence reads: CAISERGFNEQYF. In DNA form, the CDR3 reads TGTGCCATCAGTGAACGGGGTTTTAACGAGCAGTACTTC.

This chain connects TRBV29-1 to TRBJ2-3, with TRBD1 identical over 7 bases. The CDR3 spans 14 residues. Germline V lookup: CDR1 SQVTM, CDR2 ANQGSEA. V was clipped by 7 bases and J by 2 bases; unmatched bases: 9. The CDR3 reads CSAEGDSNTDTQYF. The DNA for the CDR3 is TGCAGCGCCGAGGGGGACAGTAACACAGATACGCAGTATTTT.

This rearrangement joins TRBV21-1 to TRBJ2-7; the D call of TRBD1 is as the table states it, not checked on the DNA. TRBV21-1 is given as a pseudogene. This CDR3 is built from 17 residues. The CDR3 region is CASTLREDTGSLDEQYF. The CDR3, as DNA: TGTGCCAGCACCCTACGAGAAGATACAGGGTCACTGGACGAGCAGTACTTC.

The rearrangement links TRBV18 to TRBJ2-3; D is perhaps TRBD1 (5 bases). Germline loops: CDR1 KGHSH, CDR2 LQKENI. The CDR3 is 18 residues long. The germline V and J ends were trimmed by 0 bases and 0 bases, with 16 bases remaining between them. The CDR3: CASSPPGWGGTSTDTQYF. CDR3 nucleotide sequence: TGTGCCAGCTCACCACCGGGTTGGGGCGGAACTAGCACAGATACGCAGTATTTT.

Written as DNA, the CDR3 is TGTGCCAGCAGTTTGGGACTAGCGGGAGTGGAGACCCAGTACTTC. It specifies CASSLGLAGVETQYF. The rearrangement links TRBV28 to TRBJ2-5; 14 nucleotides agree with TRBD2. The J segment lost 5 bases and the V segment lost 3 bases, leaving 2 bases of the junction unmatched. This CDR3 has 15 residues. Germline lookup yields CDR1 MDHEN and CDR2 SYDVKM.

This rearrangement joins TRBV7-3 to TRBJ2-3, with TRBD2 matching 9 bases. The V segment lost 1 base and the J segment 4 bases; nucleotides outside the gene matches: 12. The CDR3 contains 18 residues. The V gene's germline CDR1 is SGHTA and CDR2 FQGTGA. The CDR3 loop reads CASSLSRSSGIGADTQYF. In DNA form, the CDR3 reads TGTGCCAGCAGCTTAAGCCGATCTAGCGGGATAGGGGCAGATACGCAGTATTTT.

The chain is built from TRBV5-1 and TRBJ2-7; tentative D call: TRBD2 (6 bases). The V end lost 1 base, the J end lost 3 bases, and 14 bases lay between the germline ends. The germline V gene has CDR1 SGHRS and CDR2 YFSETQ. This CDR3 contains 15 residues. CDR3 amino acids: CASSLLIAGSYEQYF. CDR3 DNA: TGCGCCAGCAGCTTGTTAATCGCCGGGAGCTACGAGCAGTACTTC.

This chain joins TRBV28 and TRBJ1-1; TRBD1 agrees at 7 bases. This CDR3 is 16 amino acids long. V gave up 8 bases and J gave up 3 bases; unmatched junction bases: 15. Germline V lookup: CDR1 MDHEN, CDR2 SYDVKM. The CDR3 spells CASYTIGQARDTEAFF. The CDR3, as DNA: TGTGCCAGCTATACCATCGGACAGGCGAGGGACACTGAAGCTTTCTTT.

V is TRBV2 and J is TRBJ1-5; 8 positions agree with TRBD1. V was clipped by 4 bases and J by 1 base; unmatched bases: 3. The CDR3 is 15 residues long. Germline V lookup: CDR1 SNHLY, CDR2 FYNNEI. CDR3 loop: CASSAQGASNQPQHF. CDR3 nucleotides: TGTGCCAGCAGTGCGCAGGGGGCCAGCAATCAGCCCCAGCATTTT.

DNA for the CDR3: TGTGCCACCAACCCGGGGGGAGCTAACTATGGCTACACCTTC. It translates to CATNPGGANYGYTF. V gene TRBV28 combines with J gene TRBJ1-2; tentative D call: TRBD1 (5 bases). V was shortened by 10 bases and J by 0 bases, with 15 bases between the two germline ends. The CDR3 consists of 14 residues. The germline gives CDR1 MDHEN, CDR2 SYDVKM.

This chain uses TRBV21-1 with TRBJ1-6; the D call TRBD1 from the table was never checked on the DNA. TRBV21-1 is flagged as a pseudogene. The CDR3 is 16 amino acids. The CDR3 bases are TGTGCCAGCAGCAAATGGGCGCAGGCATATAATTCACCCCTCCACTTT. Its protein product is CASSKWAQAYNSPLHF.